This TCR beta chain was sequenced in a study of blood T cell repertoires in COVID-19. V was clipped by 5 bases and J by 0 bases; unmatched bases: 5. CDR3 length equals 15 residues. Germline V lookup: CDR1 SGHTA, CDR2 FQGNSA. Sequencing used immunoSEQ multiplex PCR; TCRdb keeps in-frame clones, though not all of them. The sample holds tens of thousands of clones; about 91% are singletons and the top ten take less than 15%. The specimen sequenced was peripheral blood. The sequence was collected from a man in his 70s with active or convalescent COVID-19. V is TRBV7-2 and J is TRBJ1-1; TRBD1 aligns across 8 bases. CDR3 sequence reads: CASSPRTGMNTEAFF. The CDR3 nucleotides read TGTGCCAGCAGCCCCCGGACAGGGATGAACACTGAAGCTTTCTTT. Based on the CDR3 plus reference TRBV7-2 and TRBJ1-1, the full variable domain is GAGVSQSPSNKVTEKGKDVELRCDPISGHTALYWYRQSLGQGLEFLIYFQGNSAPDKSGLPSDRFSAERTGGSVSTLTIQRTQQEDSAVYLCASSPRTGMNTEAFFGQGTRLTVV.